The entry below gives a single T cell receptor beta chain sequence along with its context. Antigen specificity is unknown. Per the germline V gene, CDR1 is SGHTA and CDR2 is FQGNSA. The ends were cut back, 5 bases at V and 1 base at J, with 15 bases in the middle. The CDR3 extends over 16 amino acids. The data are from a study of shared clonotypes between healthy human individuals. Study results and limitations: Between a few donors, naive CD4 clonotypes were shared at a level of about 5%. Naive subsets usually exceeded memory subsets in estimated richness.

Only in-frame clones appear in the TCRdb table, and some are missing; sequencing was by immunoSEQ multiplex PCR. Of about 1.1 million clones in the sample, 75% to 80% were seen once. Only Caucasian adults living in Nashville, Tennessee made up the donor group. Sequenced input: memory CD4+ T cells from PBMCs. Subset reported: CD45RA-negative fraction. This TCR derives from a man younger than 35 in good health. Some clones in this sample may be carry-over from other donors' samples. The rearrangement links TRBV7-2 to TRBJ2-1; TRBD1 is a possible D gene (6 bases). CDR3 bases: TGTGCCAGCAGCCTGAACAGGGTTCTATCCTACAATGAGCAGTTCTTC. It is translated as CASSLNRVLSYNEQFF.